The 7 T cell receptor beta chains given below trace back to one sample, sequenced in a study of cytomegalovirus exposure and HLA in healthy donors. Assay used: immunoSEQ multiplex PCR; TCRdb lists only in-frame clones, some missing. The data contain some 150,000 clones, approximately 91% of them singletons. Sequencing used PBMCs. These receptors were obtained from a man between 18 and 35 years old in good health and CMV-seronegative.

This CDR3 reads CASSLWTSGLNEQFF. The CDR3 nucleotides read TGCGCCAGCAGCTTGTGGACTAGCGGCCTTAATGAGCAGTTCTTC. The chain has TRBV5-1 and TRBJ2-1; TRBD2 aligns across 10 bases. The length of the CDR3 is 15 residues. With 1 base clipped from V and 7 bases from J, the junction kept 5 bases outside the gene matches. Germline lookup yields CDR1 SGHRS and CDR2 YFSETQ.

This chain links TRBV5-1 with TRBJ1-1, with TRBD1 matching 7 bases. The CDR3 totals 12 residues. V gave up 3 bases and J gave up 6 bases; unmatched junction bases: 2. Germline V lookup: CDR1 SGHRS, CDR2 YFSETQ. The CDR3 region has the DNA TGCGCCAGCAGCTCCGACAGGGCTGAAGCTTTCTTT. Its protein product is CASSSDRAEAFF. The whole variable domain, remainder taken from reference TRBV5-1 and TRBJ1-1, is KAGVTQTPRYLIKTRGQQVTLSCSPISGHRSVSWYQQTPGQGLQFLFEYFSETQRNKGNFPGRFSGRQFSNSRSEMNVSTLELGDSALYLCASSSDRAEAFFGQGTRLTVV.

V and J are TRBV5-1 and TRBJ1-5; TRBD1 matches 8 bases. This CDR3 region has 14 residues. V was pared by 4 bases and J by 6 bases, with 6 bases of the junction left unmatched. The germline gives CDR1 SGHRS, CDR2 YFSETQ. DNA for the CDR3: TGCGCCAGCAGCGATGGACAGGGCGGTCAGCCCCAGCATTTT. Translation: CASSDGQGGQPQHF. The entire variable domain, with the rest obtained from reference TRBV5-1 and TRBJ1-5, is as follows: KAGVTQTPRYLIKTRGQQVTLSCSPISGHRSVSWYQQTPGQGLQFLFEYFSETQRNKGNFPGRFSGRQFSNSRSEMNVSTLELGDSALYLCASSDGQGGQPQHFGDGTRLSIL.

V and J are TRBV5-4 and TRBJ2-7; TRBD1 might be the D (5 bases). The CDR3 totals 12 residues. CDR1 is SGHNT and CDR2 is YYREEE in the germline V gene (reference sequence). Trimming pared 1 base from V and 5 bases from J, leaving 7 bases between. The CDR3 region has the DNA TGTGCCAGCAGCTTGTCAGGGAACGAGCAGTACTTC. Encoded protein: CASSLSGNEQYF.

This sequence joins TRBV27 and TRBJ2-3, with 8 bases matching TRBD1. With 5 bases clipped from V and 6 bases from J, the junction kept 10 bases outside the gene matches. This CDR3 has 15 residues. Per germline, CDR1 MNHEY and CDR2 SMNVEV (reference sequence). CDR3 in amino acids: CASSRGDRLWDTQYF. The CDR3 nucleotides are TGTGCCAGCAGTCGCGGGGACAGGTTGTGGGATACGCAGTATTTT.

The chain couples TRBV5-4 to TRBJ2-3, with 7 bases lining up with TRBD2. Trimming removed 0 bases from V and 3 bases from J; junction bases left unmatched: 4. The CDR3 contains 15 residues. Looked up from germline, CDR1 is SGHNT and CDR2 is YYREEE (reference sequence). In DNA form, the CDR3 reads TGTGCCAGCAGCTTGGCCAGCGGGGTAACAGATACGCAGTATTTT. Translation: CASSLASGVTDTQYF.

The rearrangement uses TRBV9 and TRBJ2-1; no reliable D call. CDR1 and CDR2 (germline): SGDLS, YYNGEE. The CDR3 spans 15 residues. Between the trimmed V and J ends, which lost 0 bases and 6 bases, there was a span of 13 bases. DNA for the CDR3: TGTGCCAGCAGCGTAGGAACAACCCCCCCCAATGAGCAGTTCTTC. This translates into CASSVGTTPPNEQFF.